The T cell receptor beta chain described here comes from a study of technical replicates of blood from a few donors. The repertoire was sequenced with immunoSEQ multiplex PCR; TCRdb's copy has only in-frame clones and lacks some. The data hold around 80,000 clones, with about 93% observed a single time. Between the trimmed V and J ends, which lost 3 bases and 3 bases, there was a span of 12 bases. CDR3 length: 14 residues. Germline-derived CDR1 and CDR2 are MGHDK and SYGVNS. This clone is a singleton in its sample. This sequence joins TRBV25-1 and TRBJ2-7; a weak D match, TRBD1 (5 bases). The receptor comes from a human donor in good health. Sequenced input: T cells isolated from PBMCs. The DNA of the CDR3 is TGTGCCAGCAGTGAGGGGCTTCTAGGCTACGAGCAGTACTTC. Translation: CASSEGLLGYEQYF.